This T cell receptor beta chain was profiled in a study of blood T cell repertoires in COVID-19. As for the study in general: Acute and convalescent COVID-19 specimens originated in the United States, Italy and Spain. Sample material is recorded as cDNA or gDNA derived from T cells, B-cell-depleted T cells, or PBMCs.

V was shortened by 6 bases and J by 2 bases, with 10 bases between the two germline ends. The CDR3 totals 14 residues. Germline V gene lookup returns CDR1 SNHLY and CDR2 FYNNEI. As handled by the study authors: The authors estimated nucleated cell counts from reference gene primer amplification. The assay was immunoSEQ multiplex PCR, and TCRdb's table has in-frame clones only and misses some. D and trimming come from the DNA, and the V and J calls and clone size come from that table. The sample has approximately 150,000 clones, 80% to 90% seen once; the top ten hold roughly 1.6%. The J gene is TRBJ2-2, the V gene TRBV2; D may be TRBD1 (6 bases). This sequence originates from a woman aged 45-60 years with acute or convalescent COVID-19. The sample comprised peripheral blood. The CDR3 sequence: CASRAGVNTGELFF. The CDR3 region has the DNA TGTGCCAGCAGAGCAGGGGTCAACACCGGGGAGCTGTTTTTT.